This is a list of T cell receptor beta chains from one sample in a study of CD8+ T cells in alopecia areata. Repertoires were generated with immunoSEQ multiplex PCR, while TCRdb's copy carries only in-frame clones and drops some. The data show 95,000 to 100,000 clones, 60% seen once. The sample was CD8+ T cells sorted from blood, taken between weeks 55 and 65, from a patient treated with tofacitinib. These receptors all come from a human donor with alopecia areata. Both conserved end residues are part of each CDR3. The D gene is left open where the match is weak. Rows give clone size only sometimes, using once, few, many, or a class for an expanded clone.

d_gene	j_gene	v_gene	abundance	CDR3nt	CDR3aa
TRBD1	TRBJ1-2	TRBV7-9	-	TGTGCCAGCAGCTCCCCTAATCGACAGGGTCTCGCCTATGGCTACACCTTC	CASSSPNRQGLAYGYTF
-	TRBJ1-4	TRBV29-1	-	TGCAGCGTTAAGGACCCAACTAATGAAAAACTGTTTTTT	CSVKDPTNEKLFF
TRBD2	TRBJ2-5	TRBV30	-	TGTGCCTGGAGTGTAGCGGGCGGGGGGGCCGTTGAAGTCTACTTC	CAWSVAGGGAVEVYF
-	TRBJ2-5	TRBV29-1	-	TGCAGCGTTGTCTCCCGGGAGACCCAGTACTTC	CSVVSRETQYF
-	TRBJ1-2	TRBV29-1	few	TGCAGCGTGGGACGGGACATTTCCGCAACTAACTATGGCTACACCTTC	CSVGRDISATNYGYTF
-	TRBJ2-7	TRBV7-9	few	TGTGCCAGCAGCGCGACTTACGAGCAGTACTTC	CASSATYEQYF
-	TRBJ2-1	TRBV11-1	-	TGTGCCAGCAGCTTGGATGAGCAGTTCTTC	CASSLDEQFF
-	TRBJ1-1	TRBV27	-	TGTGCCAGCAGTTACCTCGGCTGGCCTAACACTGAAGCTTTCTTT	CASSYLGWPNTEAFF
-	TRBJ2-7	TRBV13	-	TGTGCCAGCAGCTTAAGCACAGGCAAGGCCTACGAGCAGTACTTC	CASSLSTGKAYEQYF
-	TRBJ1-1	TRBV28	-	TGTGCCAGCAGTTCTGTCTCTCGGTGGGTCACTGAAGCTTTCTTT	CASSSVSRWVTEAFF
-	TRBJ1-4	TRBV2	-	TGTGCCAGCAGTGTAACAGGAGCAACTAATGAAAAACTGTTTTTT	CASSVTGATNEKLFF
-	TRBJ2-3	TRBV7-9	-	TGTGCCAGCAGCTTGGGACGGACGACCCCAGATACGCAGTATTTT	CASSLGRTTPDTQYF
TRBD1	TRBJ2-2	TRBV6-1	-	TGTGCCAGCACCAGGACAGGGGACACCGGGGAGCTGTTTTTT	CASTRTGDTGELFF
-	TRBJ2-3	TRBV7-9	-	TGTGCCAGCACCAGTTATGTCACAGATACGCAGTATTTT	CASTSYVTDTQYF
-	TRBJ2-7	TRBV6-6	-	TGTGCCAGCAGTTACTCGAGGACCTACGAGCAGTACTTC	CASSYSRTYEQYF
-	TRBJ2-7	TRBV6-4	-	TGTGCCAGCAGTGGACCCACTGGGCGTATCTCCTACGAGCAGTACTTC	CASSGPTGRISYEQYF
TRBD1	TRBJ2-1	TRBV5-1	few	TGCGCCAGCAGCTTGGGTGGGCGGACAGGGCGCTACAATGAGCAGTTCTTC	CASSLGGRTGRYNEQFF
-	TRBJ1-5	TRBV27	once	TGTGCCAGCAGTTCAGTCGGCAATCAGCCCCAGCATTTT	CASSSVGNQPQHF
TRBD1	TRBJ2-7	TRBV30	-	TGTGCCTGGAATGGACAGGGATCCGAGCAGTACTTC	CAWNGQGSEQYF
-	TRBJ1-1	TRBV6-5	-	TGTGCCAGCAGTTACTCGTTGAACTCTGAAGCTTTCTTT	CASSYSLNSEAFF
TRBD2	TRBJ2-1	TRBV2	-	TGTGCCACCACGGGGGGGAGGAACAATGAGCAGTTCTTC	CATTGGRNNEQFF
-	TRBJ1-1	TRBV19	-	TGTGCCAGTATCGAGACGGCAGCCCCTGAAGCTTTCTTT	CASIETAAPEAFF
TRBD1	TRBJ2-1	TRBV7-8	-	TGTGCCAGCAGCACAGACAGGGCTAGCTCCTACAATGAGCAGTTCTTC	CASSTDRASSYNEQFF
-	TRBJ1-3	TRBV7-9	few	TGTGCCAGCAGCCCGCTGGTCTCTGGAAACACCATATATTTT	CASSPLVSGNTIYF